This T cell receptor beta chain is drawn from a study of T cells in narcolepsy. Study details: Patients with NT1 or NT2 and healthy control donors were enrolled.

Assay used: immunoSEQ multiplex PCR; TCRdb lists only in-frame clones, some missing. The sample shows 30,000 to 35,000 clones, approximately 86% of them seen only once. Study-wide results and limits: Autoreactive clone sequences were missing from some blood memory CD4+ repertoires. Same-patient CSF and blood CD4+ T cell clonotypes included HCRT-specific and TRIB2-specific autoreactive ones. Healthy controls reportedly lacked the autoreactive clonotypes serially found in patients' blood.

Remarks on this clone: The antigen is not known.

Germline V lookup: CDR1 SGHAT, CDR2 FQNNGV. The CDR3 sequence is 15 residues long. V dropped 2 bases and J dropped 7 bases, with 17 bases sitting between them. The V and J genes are TRBV11-2 and TRBJ1-2; D is uncertain. The sample comprised CD45RA- memory CD4+ T cells from PBMCs. This sequence originates from a human donor with narcolepsy. CDR3 nucleotides: TGTGCCAGCAGCTTAAGTCCGAAGCCCAGGAGTGGCTACACCTTC. It yields the protein CASSLSPKPRSGYTF.